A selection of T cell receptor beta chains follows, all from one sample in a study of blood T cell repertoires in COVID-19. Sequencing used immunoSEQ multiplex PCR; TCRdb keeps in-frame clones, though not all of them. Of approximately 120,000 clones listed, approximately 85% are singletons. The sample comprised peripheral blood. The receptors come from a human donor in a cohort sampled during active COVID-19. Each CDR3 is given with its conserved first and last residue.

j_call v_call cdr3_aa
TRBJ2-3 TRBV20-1 CSALRDTQYF
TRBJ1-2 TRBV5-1 CASTQGTNYGYTF
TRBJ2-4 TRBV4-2 CASSSGTGGKNIQYF
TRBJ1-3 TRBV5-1 CASSLQGAGNTIYF
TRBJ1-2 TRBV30 CAWSPNGANYGYTF
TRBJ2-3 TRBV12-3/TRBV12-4 CASSQDGRSQYF
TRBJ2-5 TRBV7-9 CASSLTVSQETQYF
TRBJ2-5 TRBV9 CASSEVAGGLSETQYF
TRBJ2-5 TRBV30 CAWSGLVGETQYF
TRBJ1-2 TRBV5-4 CASSLVGTRDGYTF
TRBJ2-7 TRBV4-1 CASSQEDSPFYEQYF
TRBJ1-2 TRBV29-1 CSVEDGDIGYTF
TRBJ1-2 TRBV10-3 CAISEGGGSAPRNYGYTF
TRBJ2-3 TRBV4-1 CASSPTAGGAPAGYF
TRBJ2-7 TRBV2 CASSNGQGQFYEQYF
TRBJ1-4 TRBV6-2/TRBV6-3 CASSKLVVREKLFF
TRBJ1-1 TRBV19 CASRTGGTEAFF
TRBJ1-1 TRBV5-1 CASSLDRGRRAEAFF
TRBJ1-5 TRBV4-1 CASSHPASGQPQHF
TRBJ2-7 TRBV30 CAWSVSGGEQYF
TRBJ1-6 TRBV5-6 CASGTGVTYSPLHF
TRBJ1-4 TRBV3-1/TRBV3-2 CASSLRTGSNEKLFF
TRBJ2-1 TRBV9 CASSVVAAGGTYNEQFF
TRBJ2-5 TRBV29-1 CSAQGLAGLQETQYF
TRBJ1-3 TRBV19 CASLRSSGNTIYF
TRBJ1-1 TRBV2 CASSASTEAFF
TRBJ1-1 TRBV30 CAWLGGLHNTEAFF
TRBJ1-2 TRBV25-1 CASSDAGPYYGYTF
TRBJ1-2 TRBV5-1 CASSLRDRGGYTF
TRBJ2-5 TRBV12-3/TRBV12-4 CASSAGGRETQYF
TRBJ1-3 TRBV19 CASGTPHRAGNTIYF
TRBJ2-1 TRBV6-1 CASSEWERDTSANEQFF
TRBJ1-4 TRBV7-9 CASSLGGGDEKLFF
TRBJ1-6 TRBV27 CASSSFGSPLHF
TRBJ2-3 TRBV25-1 CASSDSLAGGPTDTQYF
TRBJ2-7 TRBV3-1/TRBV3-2 CASSQSGTGITYEQYF
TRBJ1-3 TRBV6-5 CASSLMRGSGNTIYF
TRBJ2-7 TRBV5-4 CASSLGSGLGLEQYF
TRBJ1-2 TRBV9 CASSVANDRRGLTF
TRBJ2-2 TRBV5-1 CASSLGQGKNTGELFF
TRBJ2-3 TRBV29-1 CSALGGGGDTDTQYF
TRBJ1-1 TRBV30 CAWSGEENTEAFF
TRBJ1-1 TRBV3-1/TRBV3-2 CASSQEGGGTEAFF
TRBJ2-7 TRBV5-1 CASSTSGRSYEQYF
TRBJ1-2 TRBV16 CASSQSSEQGYTF
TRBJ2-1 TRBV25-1 CASSWDNDYNEQFF
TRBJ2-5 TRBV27 CASSPGVQAETQYF
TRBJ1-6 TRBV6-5 CASSSERQVLGSPLHF
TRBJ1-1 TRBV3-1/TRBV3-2 CASSQGGRDTEAFF
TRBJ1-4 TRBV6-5 CASSYGGEHEKLFF
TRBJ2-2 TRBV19 CASRMTGGVTGELFF
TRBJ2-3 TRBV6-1 CASSERGRAGRVTDTQYF
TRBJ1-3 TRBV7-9 CASSLVQVAGNTIYF
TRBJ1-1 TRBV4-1 CASSQGKGVKGTEAFF
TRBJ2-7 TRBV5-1 CASSFARTNEQYF
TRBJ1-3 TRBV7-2 CASSSGGVGNTIYF
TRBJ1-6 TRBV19 CASSILGGRNSPLHF
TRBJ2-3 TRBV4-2 CASSLTGGISTDTQYF
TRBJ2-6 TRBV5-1 CASSRQGPLSGANVLTF